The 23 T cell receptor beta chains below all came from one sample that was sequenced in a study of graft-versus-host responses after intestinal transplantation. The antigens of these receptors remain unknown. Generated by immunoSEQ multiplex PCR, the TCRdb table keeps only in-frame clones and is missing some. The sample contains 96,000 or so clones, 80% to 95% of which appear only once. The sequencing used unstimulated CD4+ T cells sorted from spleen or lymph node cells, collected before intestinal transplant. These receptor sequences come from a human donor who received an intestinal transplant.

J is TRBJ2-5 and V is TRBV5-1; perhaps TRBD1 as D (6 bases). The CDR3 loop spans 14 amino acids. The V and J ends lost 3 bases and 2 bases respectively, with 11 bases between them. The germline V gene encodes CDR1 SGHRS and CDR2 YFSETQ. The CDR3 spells CASSWTVNQETQYF. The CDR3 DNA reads TGCGCCAGCAGCTGGACAGTGAATCAAGAGACCCAGTACTTC.

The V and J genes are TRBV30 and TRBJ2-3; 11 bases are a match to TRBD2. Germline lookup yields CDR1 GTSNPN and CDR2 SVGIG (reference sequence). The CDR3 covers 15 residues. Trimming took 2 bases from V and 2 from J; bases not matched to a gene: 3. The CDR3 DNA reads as TGTGCCTGGAGTCAGGGACTAGCGGTCACAGATACGCAGTATTTT. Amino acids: CAWSQGLAVTDTQYF.

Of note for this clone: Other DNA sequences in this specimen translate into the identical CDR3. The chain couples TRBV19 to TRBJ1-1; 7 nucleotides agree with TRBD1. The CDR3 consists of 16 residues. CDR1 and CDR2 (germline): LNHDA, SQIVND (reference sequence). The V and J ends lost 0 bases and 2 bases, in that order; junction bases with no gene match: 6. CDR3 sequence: CASSIDLGGINTEAFF. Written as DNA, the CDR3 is TGTGCCAGTAGTATAGATCTAGGGGGCATCAACACTGAAGCTTTCTTT.

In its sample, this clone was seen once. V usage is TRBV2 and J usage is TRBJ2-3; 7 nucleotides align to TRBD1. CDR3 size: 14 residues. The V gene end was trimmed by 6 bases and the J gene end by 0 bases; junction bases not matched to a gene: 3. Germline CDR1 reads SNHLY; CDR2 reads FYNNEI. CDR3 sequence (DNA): TGTGCCAGCAGCCGGGACAGAAGCACAGATACGCAGTATTTT. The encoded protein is CASSRDRSTDTQYF.

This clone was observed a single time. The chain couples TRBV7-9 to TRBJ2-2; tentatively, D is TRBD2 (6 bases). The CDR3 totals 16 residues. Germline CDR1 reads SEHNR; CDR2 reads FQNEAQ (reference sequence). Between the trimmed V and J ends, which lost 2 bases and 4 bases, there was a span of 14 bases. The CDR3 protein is CASSLLGGERTGELFF. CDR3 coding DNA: TGTGCCAGCAGCTTACTGGGGGGAGAGCGCACCGGGGAGCTGTTTTTT.

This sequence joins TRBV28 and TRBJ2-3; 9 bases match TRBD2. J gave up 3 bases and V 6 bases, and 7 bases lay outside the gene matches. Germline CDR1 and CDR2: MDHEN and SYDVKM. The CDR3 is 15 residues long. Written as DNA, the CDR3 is TGTGCCAGCAGGGTACCGGGACTAGCAACAGATACGCAGTATTTT. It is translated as CASRVPGLATDTQYF. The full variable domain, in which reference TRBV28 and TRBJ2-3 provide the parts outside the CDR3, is DVKVTQSSRYLVKRTGEKVFLECVQDMDHENMFWYRQDPGLGLRLIYFSYDVKMKEKGDIPEGYSVSREKKERFSLILESASTNQTSMYLCASRVPGLATDTQYFGPGTRLTVL.

CDR3 sequence reads: CASSDRTGSLGEQFF. DNA of the CDR3: TGTGCCAGCAGCGATAGGACAGGGAGTTTGGGTGAGCAGTTCTTC. The rearrangement uses TRBV11-3 and TRBJ2-1, with 8 bases fitting TRBD1. Germline values: CDR1 SGHNT, CDR2 YENEEA. Trimming at V came to 5 bases and at J to 9 bases, leaving 12 bases not matched to a gene. The CDR3 covers 15 residues.

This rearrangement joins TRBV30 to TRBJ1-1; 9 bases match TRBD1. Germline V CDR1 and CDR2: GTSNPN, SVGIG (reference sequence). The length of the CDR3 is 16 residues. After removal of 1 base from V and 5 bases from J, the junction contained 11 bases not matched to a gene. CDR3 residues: CAWSGILQGAGTEAFF. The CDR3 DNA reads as TGTGCCTGGAGTGGGATATTACAGGGGGCAGGAACTGAAGCTTTCTTT.

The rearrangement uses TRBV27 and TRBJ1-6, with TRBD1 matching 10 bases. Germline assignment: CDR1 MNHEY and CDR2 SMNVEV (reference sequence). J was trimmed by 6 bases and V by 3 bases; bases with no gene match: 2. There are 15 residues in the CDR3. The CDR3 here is CASSFRDRGNSPLHF. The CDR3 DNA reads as TGTGCCAGCAGTTTTCGGGACAGGGGTAATTCACCCCTCCACTTT.

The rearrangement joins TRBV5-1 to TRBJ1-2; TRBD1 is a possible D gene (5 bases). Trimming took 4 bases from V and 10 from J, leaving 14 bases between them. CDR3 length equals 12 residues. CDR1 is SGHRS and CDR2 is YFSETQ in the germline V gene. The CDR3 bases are TGCGCCAGCAGCGCGCCGGGGGGGGTCTACACCTTC. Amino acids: CASSAPGGVYTF. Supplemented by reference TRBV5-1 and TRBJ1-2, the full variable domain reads KAGVTQTPRYLIKTRGQQVTLSCSPISGHRSVSWYQQTPGQGLQFLFEYFSETQRNKGNFPGRFSGRQFSNSRSEMNVSTLELGDSALYLCASSAPGGVYTFGSGTRLTVV.

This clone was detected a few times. The CDR3 loop is CASSLQGKETQYF. The CDR3 nucleotides read TGTGCCAGCAGCCTCCAGGGGAAAGAGACCCAGTACTTC. The chain combines TRBV7-3 with TRBJ2-5; D may be TRBD1 (6 bases). This CDR3 spans 13 amino acids. Trimming left V 5 bases short and J 3 bases short, with 10 bases between. In germline, CDR1 is SGHTA, CDR2 FQGTGA.

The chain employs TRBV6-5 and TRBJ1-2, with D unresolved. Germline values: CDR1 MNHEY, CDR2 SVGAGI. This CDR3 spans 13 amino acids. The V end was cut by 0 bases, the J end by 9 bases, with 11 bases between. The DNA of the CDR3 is TGTGCCAGCAGTTACTCGTATCGGGAGAGCTACACCTTC. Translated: CASSYSYRESYTF.

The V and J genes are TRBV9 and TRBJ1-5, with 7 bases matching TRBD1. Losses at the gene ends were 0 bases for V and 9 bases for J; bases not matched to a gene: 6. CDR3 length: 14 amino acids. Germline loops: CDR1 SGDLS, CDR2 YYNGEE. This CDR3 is CASSVGDSMWPQHF. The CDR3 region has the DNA TGTGCCAGCAGCGTAGGGGACAGTATGTGGCCCCAGCATTTT.

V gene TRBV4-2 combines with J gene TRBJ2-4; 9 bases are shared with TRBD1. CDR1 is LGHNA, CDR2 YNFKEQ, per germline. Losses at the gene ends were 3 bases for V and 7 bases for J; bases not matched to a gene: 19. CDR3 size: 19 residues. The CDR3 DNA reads TGTGCCAGCAGCCATGGGACCAGGACAGGGGCTTCACGGAACAACATTCAGTACTTC. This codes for CASSHGTRTGASRNNIQYF.

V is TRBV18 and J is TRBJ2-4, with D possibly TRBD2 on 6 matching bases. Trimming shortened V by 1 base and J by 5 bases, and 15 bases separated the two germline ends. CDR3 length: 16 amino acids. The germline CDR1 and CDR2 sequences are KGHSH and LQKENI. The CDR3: CASSPLGEAGQNIQYF. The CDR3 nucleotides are TGTGCCAGCTCACCACTGGGGGAGGCGGGACAAAACATTCAGTACTTC.

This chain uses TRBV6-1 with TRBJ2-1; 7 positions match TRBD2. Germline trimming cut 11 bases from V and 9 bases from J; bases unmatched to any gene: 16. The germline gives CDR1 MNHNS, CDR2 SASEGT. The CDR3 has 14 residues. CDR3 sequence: CAAGFTETSSEQFF. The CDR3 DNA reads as TGTGCCGCCGGTTTTACAGAGACTAGCAGTGAGCAGTTCTTC.

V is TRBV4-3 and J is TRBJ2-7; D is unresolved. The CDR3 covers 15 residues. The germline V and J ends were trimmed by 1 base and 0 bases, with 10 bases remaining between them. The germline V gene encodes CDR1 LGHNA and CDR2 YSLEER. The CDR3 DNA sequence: TGCGCCAGCAGCCAAGGTGCCCACGGCTCCTACGAGCAGTACTTC. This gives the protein CASSQGAHGSYEQYF.

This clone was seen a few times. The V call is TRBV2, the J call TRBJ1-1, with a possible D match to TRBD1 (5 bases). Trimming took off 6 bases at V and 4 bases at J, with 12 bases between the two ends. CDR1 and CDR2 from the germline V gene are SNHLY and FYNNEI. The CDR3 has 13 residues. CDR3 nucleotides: TGTGCCAGCAGGCCGGAGGGGTCCACTGAAGCTTTCTTT. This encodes CASRPEGSTEAFF.

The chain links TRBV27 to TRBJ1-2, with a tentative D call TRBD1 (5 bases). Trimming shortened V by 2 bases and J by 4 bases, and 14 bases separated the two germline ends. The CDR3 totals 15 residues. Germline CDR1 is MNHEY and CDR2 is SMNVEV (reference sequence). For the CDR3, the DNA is TGTGCCAGCAGTTTAGTTAGGGGCCTCCGCTATGGCTACACCTTC. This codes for CASSLVRGLRYGYTF.

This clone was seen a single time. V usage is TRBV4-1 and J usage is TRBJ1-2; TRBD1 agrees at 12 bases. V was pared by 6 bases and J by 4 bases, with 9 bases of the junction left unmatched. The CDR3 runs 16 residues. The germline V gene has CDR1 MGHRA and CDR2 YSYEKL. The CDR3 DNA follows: TGCGCCAGCAGGAAGTCCGGGACAGGGGGCAGCTATGGCTACACCTTC. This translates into CASRKSGTGGSYGYTF.

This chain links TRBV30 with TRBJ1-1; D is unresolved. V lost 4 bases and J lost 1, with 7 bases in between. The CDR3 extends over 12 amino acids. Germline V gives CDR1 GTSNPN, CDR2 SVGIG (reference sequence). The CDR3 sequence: CAWKPGNTEAFF. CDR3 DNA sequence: TGTGCCTGGAAACCGGGGAACACTGAAGCTTTCTTT.

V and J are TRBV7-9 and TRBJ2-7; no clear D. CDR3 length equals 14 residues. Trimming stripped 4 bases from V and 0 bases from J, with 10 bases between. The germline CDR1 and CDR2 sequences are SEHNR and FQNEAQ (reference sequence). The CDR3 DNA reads TGTGCCAGCAGCTCTAAGATCGTCTCCTACGAGCAGTACTTC. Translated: CASSSKIVSYEQYF. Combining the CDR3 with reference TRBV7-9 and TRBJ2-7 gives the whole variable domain DTGVSQNPRHKITKRGQNVTFRCDPISEHNRLYWYRQTLGQGPEFLTYFQNEAQLEKSRLLSDRFSAERPKGSFSTLEIQRTEQGDSAMYLCASSSKIVSYEQYFGPGTRLTVT.

CDR3: CASSLPGITTNEQFF. CDR3 in DNA: TGTGCCAGCTCACTCCCGGGAATTACCACCAATGAGCAGTTCTTC. V and J are TRBV18 and TRBJ2-1; perhaps TRBD2 as D (5 bases). CDR3 length: 15 amino acids. V gave up 4 bases and J gave up 6 bases, with 16 bases separating them. Germline CDR1 and CDR2: KGHSH and LQKENI.